The rows below give T cell receptor beta chains drawn from one sample of a study of T cell changes during pregnancy in multiple sclerosis. The data were produced by immunoSEQ multiplex PCR, yet TCRdb's version contains in-frame clones alone and is incomplete. The profile covers tens of thousands of clones, with 80% to 95% appearing a single time and over 0.8% taken by the ten largest. This specimen was peripheral blood, taken in the first trimester of pregnancy. The receptor set was obtained from a female donor with multiple sclerosis, enrolled in a pregnancy study. Both conserved end residues are part of each CDR3. Each record gives: CDR3 protein, CDR3 DNA, clone size, V gene, D gene, J gene. The D gene is left open where the match is weak. The listing skips clone size in some rows; elsewhere it reads once, few, many or a size class.

CDR3 protein: CASSFSGGRTDTQYF; CDR3 DNA: TGTGCCAGCAGCTTTAGCGGGGGCCGCACAGATACGCAGTATTTT; clone size: once; V gene: TRBV5-5; D gene: TRBD2; J gene: TRBJ2-3
CDR3 protein: CASSLGAANTGELFF; CDR3 DNA: TGTGCCAGCAGCTTAGGGGCAGCGAACACCGGGGAGCTGTTTTTT; clone size: .; V gene: TRBV7-2; D gene: .; J gene: TRBJ2-2
CDR3 protein: CASRPGGTDTQYF; CDR3 DNA: TGTGCCAGCAGGCCGGGAGGCACAGATACGCAGTATTTT; clone size: .; V gene: TRBV25-1; D gene: .; J gene: TRBJ2-3
CDR3 protein: CASSPRQGPYEQYF; CDR3 DNA: TGTGCCAGCAGCCCCAGACAGGGGCCCTACGAGCAGTACTTC; clone size: .; V gene: TRBV11-2; D gene: TRBD1; J gene: TRBJ2-7
CDR3 protein: CASSSTGTGGREQYF; CDR3 DNA: TGTGCCAGCAGTTCCACCGGGACAGGGGGACGGGAGCAGTACTTC; clone size: once; V gene: TRBV27; D gene: TRBD1; J gene: TRBJ2-7
CDR3 protein: CASSFVDRVAFF; CDR3 DNA: TGTGCCAGCAGCTTTGTGGACAGGGTGGCTTTCTTT; clone size: few; V gene: TRBV7-2; D gene: TRBD1; J gene: TRBJ1-1
CDR3 protein: CASGLPGLNGGAFF; CDR3 DNA: TGTGCTAGTGGTCTCCCTGGTCTGAACGGGGGAGCTTTCTTT; clone size: .; V gene: TRBV12-5; D gene: .; J gene: TRBJ1-1
CDR3 protein: CATIDLGTGKYGYTF; CDR3 DNA: TGTGCCACCATCGATTTGGGGACAGGGAAATATGGCTACACCTTC; clone size: .; V gene: TRBV19; D gene: TRBD1; J gene: TRBJ1-2
CDR3 protein: CASSLPGATNEKLFF; CDR3 DNA: TGTGCCAGCAGTCTACCAGGGGCAACTAATGAAAAACTGTTTTTT; clone size: .; V gene: TRBV2; D gene: .; J gene: TRBJ1-4
CDR3 protein: CASSLWRGGRGTDTQYF; CDR3 DNA: TGTGCCAGCAGCTTGTGGAGGGGCGGGCGGGGCACAGATACGCAGTATTTT; clone size: few; V gene: TRBV5-4; D gene: .; J gene: TRBJ2-3
CDR3 protein: CASGLVGALTGPNTEAFF; CDR3 DNA: TGTGCTAGTGGTTTGGTCGGTGCTCTGACAGGGCCGAACACTGAAGCTTTCTTT; clone size: .; V gene: TRBV12-5; D gene: TRBD1; J gene: TRBJ1-1
CDR3 protein: CASRTGLAPLHF; CDR3 DNA: TGTGCCAGCAGAACAGGATTAGCACCCCTCCACTTT; clone size: .; V gene: TRBV19; D gene: .; J gene: TRBJ1-6
CDR3 protein: CASSPPQGTYEQYF; CDR3 DNA: TGCGCCAGCAGCCCACCACAGGGGACCTACGAGCAGTACTTC; clone size: .; V gene: TRBV4-1; D gene: TRBD1; J gene: TRBJ2-7
CDR3 protein: CASTDRVHEQYF; CDR3 DNA: TGTGCCAGCACCGACAGGGTCCACGAGCAGTACTTC; clone size: .; V gene: TRBV7-2; D gene: TRBD1; J gene: TRBJ2-7
CDR3 protein: CASSLTATYEQYF; CDR3 DNA: TGTGCCAGTAGTCTGACAGCGACCTACGAGCAGTACTTC; clone size: .; V gene: TRBV19; D gene: .; J gene: TRBJ2-7
CDR3 protein: CASGNRGSLGSPLHF; CDR3 DNA: TGTGCCAGCGGTAACAGGGGATCCTTAGGATCACCCCTCCACTTT; clone size: once; V gene: TRBV27; D gene: TRBD1; J gene: TRBJ1-6
CDR3 protein: CASSEHWTSGGDPSTDTQYF; CDR3 DNA: TGTGCCAGCAGCGAACACTGGACTAGCGGGGGAGACCCGAGCACAGATACGCAGTATTTT; clone size: .; V gene: TRBV6-1; D gene: TRBD2; J gene: TRBJ2-3
CDR3 protein: CASSLVASGWPPHEQYF; CDR3 DNA: TGTGCCAGCAGCTTAGTGGCTAGCGGATGGCCTCCCCACGAGCAGTACTTC; clone size: .; V gene: TRBV7-2; D gene: TRBD2; J gene: TRBJ2-7
CDR3 protein: CASSLEGQGSRAFF; CDR3 DNA: TGTGCCAGCAGCTTAGAGGGACAGGGGAGTCGAGCTTTCTTT; clone size: .; V gene: TRBV7-9; D gene: TRBD1; J gene: TRBJ1-1
CDR3 protein: CSAPGQGEQYF; CDR3 DNA: TGCAGTGCTCCGGGCCAGGGCGAGCAGTACTTC; clone size: .; V gene: TRBV20-1; D gene: .; J gene: TRBJ2-7
CDR3 protein: CASSAGLGRSYGYTF; CDR3 DNA: TGTGCCAGCAGCGCCGGACTAGGACGGAGCTATGGCTACACCTTC; clone size: .; V gene: TRBV9; D gene: .; J gene: TRBJ1-2
CDR3 protein: CASSHPSGGPQETQYF; CDR3 DNA: TGCGCCAGCAGCCACCCTAGCGGGGGGCCCCAAGAGACCCAGTACTTC; clone size: .; V gene: TRBV4-1; D gene: TRBD2; J gene: TRBJ2-5
CDR3 protein: CASSEYEQGQDGYTF; CDR3 DNA: TGCGCCAGCAGTGAGTACGAACAGGGACAGGATGGCTACACCTTC; clone size: .; V gene: TRBV10-1; D gene: TRBD1; J gene: TRBJ1-2
CDR3 protein: CASSWFPGRDTQYF; CDR3 DNA: TGTGCCAGCAGCTGGTTTCCTGGGCGTGATACGCAGTATTTT; clone size: .; V gene: TRBV27; D gene: .; J gene: TRBJ2-3
CDR3 protein: CASRSGTGNTGELFF; CDR3 DNA: TGCGCCAGCAGATCTGGGACAGGGAACACCGGGGAGCTGTTTTTT; clone size: .; V gene: TRBV5-1; D gene: TRBD1; J gene: TRBJ2-2
CDR3 protein: CATRGCEQYF; CDR3 DNA: TGTGCCACCCGGGGGTGCGAGCAGTACTTC; clone size: .; V gene: TRBV19; D gene: .; J gene: TRBJ2-7
CDR3 protein: CASNAGYNQPQHF; CDR3 DNA: TGTGCCAGTAATGCAGGGTACAATCAGCCCCAGCATTTT; clone size: .; V gene: TRBV19; D gene: .; J gene: TRBJ1-5
CDR3 protein: CASSSELGSYEQYF; CDR3 DNA: TGTGCCAGCAGCTCTGAACTAGGATCCTACGAGCAGTACTTC; clone size: .; V gene: TRBV7-9; D gene: .; J gene: TRBJ2-7
CDR3 protein: CASSGVGSSYNSPLHF; CDR3 DNA: TGTGCCAGCAGTGGTGTGGGGAGCTCCTATAATTCACCCCTCCACTTT; clone size: once; V gene: TRBV2; D gene: .; J gene: TRBJ1-6
CDR3 protein: CASSEWAYGYTF; CDR3 DNA: TGTGCCAGCAGTGAATGGGCCTATGGCTACACCTTC; clone size: .; V gene: TRBV25-1; D gene: .; J gene: TRBJ1-2
CDR3 protein: CASSSEGTGELFF; CDR3 DNA: TGTGCCAGCAGCTCGGAGGGGACCGGGGAGCTGTTTTTT; clone size: .; V gene: TRBV7-3; D gene: .; J gene: TRBJ2-2
CDR3 protein: CASSLGGFTEAFF; CDR3 DNA: TGTGCCAGCAGCTTAGGAGGGTTCACTGAAGCTTTCTTT; clone size: .; V gene: TRBV7-8; D gene: .; J gene: TRBJ1-1
CDR3 protein: CAISDADRASYEQYF; CDR3 DNA: TGTGCCATCAGTGATGCCGACAGGGCCTCCTACGAGCAGTACTTC; clone size: .; V gene: TRBV10-3; D gene: TRBD1; J gene: TRBJ2-7
CDR3 protein: CASSERASGYTF; CDR3 DNA: TGTGCCAGCAGTGAGAGGGCGAGTGGCTACACCTTC; clone size: .; V gene: TRBV6-1; D gene: .; J gene: TRBJ1-2
CDR3 protein: CASSVQGINSPLHF; CDR3 DNA: TGTGCCAGCAGTGTACAGGGGATTAATTCACCCCTCCACTTT; clone size: .; V gene: TRBV6-4; D gene: TRBD1; J gene: TRBJ1-6
CDR3 protein: CASSGTRSSYEQYF; CDR3 DNA: TGTGCCAGCAGCGGGACACGGTCGTCCTACGAGCAGTACTTC; clone size: .; V gene: TRBV27; D gene: .; J gene: TRBJ2-7
CDR3 protein: CASSPGQAMHYGYTF; CDR3 DNA: TGTGCCAGTAGTCCGGGACAGGCTATGCACTATGGCTACACCTTC; clone size: .; V gene: TRBV19; D gene: TRBD1; J gene: TRBJ1-2
CDR3 protein: CATPGGPGNTIYF; CDR3 DNA: TGTGCCACCCCGGGAGGGCCCGGAAACACCATATATTTT; clone size: .; V gene: TRBV7-9; D gene: .; J gene: TRBJ1-3
CDR3 protein: CASSILLPAPLHF; CDR3 DNA: TGTGCCAGTAGTATTTTACTTCCCGCACCCCTCCACTTT; clone size: .; V gene: TRBV19; D gene: .; J gene: TRBJ1-6